This T cell receptor beta chain was retrieved from a study of CD8 T cells in ankylosing spondylitis. Broader study findings: Characteristic of ankylosing spondylitis blood, it appeared, was a TCR beta motif comprising eight highly homologous variants.

For TCR beta, libraries came from quantitative 5'-RACE with molecular barcodes. TCRdb fed the 5' RACE reads into MiXCR, producing one record per CDR3 protein. The table has roughly 400,000 distinct CDR3 sequences, about 20% seen once. About this clonotype itself: Antigen unknown.

Germline CDR1 is LGHDT and CDR2 is YNNKEL (reference sequence). V was shortened by 7 bases and J by 2 bases, with 15 bases between the two germline ends. The CDR3 length is 14 residues. This sequence originates from a male donor with ankylosing spondylitis. What was sequenced was blood, either unsorted or a sorted T cell fraction (not recorded which). The chain is built from TRBV3-1 and TRBJ2-7; the D gene is possibly TRBD2 (6 bases). CDR3 sequence (DNA): TGTGCCAGCACCCCTTTCGGGAGACCCTACGAGCAGTACTTC. It codes for CASTPFGRPYEQYF.